The clone carrying this T cell receptor beta chain was seen a few times. Antigen specificity is unknown. The sample comes from a study of T-cell reconstitution after alpha-beta-depleted transplantation in children. Study results and limitations: The main origin of T-cell counts and diversity one year after transplant was newly produced T cells. After transplant, at about two months, alpha-beta T cells were reportedly derived from several hundred expanded graft clones. Day-60 TCRbeta diversity that was high in some patients was derived from surviving recipient T cells and thymic progenitors.

Unique molecular identifiers were incorporated into the prepared TCRbeta library. Using its own MiXCR run on the PCR reads, TCRdb lists one record per CDR3 protein. Of just over 950,000 distinct CDR3 sequences listed, about 26% are singletons. Between the trimmed V and J ends, which lost 3 bases and 2 bases, there was a span of 9 bases. There are 14 residues in the CDR3. Germline CDR1 reads SEHNR; CDR2 reads FQNEAQ (reference sequence). This material consisted of PBMCs, mostly from graft donor cells, taken 360 days after TCRalphabeta/CD19-depleted stem cell transplant. This clonotype was sampled from a boy less than two years old who had a stem cell transplant for SCID, so the T cells may come from the graft donor. V gene TRBV7-9 combines with J gene TRBJ2-3; D unclear. The CDR3 protein is CASSFRQPTDTQYF. The DNA for the CDR3 is TGTGCCAGCAGCTTTAGGCAGCCCACAGATACGCAGTATTTT. The full variable domain, with the rest looked up from reference TRBV7-9 and TRBJ2-3, is DTGVSQNPRHKITKRGQNVTFRCDPISEHNRLYWYRQTLGQGPEFLTYFQNEAQLEKSRLLSDRFSAERPKGSFSTLEIQRTEQGDSAMYLCASSFRQPTDTQYFGPGTRLTVL.